This entry concerns a single TCR beta chain. The target antigen is unknown. TCR beta CDR3 regions were amplified from RNA transcripts. A set of HTBI primers served as the primers for a first-round RT-PCR of the TCR CDR3. A single record per CDR3 protein comes from TCRdb applying MiXCR to the multiplex PCR reads. The sample lists about 270,000 distinct CDR3 sequences, around 20% seen once, with around two thirds in the top ten. Germline V CDR1 and CDR2: SGHAT, FQDESV (reference sequence). V shed 5 bases, J shed 2 bases, and the junction held 10 bases outside the gene matches. This CDR3 contains 17 residues. The record originates from a study of T cells in Graves' hyperthyroidism and ophthalmopathy. Patients having uncontrolled infection, another autoimmune disease, pregnancy or lactation were not included. Notes on the study in general: Ophthalmopathy was identified by the model a median approximately 6.9 months ahead of onset.

The specimen was blood. The TCR was taken from a man younger than 40 with Graves' ophthalmopathy. The V and J genes are TRBV11-1 and TRBJ1-5, with 9 bases lining up with TRBD1. CDR3 DNA: TGTGCCAGCAGCGCTGGCCGGGACAGGGTAGGCAATCAGCCCCAGCATTTT. Residues: CASSAGRDRVGNQPQHF.